These 26 T cell receptor beta chains were sequenced from one sample in a study. TCRdb re-derived calls from the 5' RACE reads in MiXCR, one entry per CDR3 protein. This table has tens of thousands of distinct CDR3 sequences, approximately 20% appearing once. Sequencing used naive CD4+ T cells sorted from a lymph node. The sample's subset: naive CD4+ T cells, CD4+CD45RA+CD25-. These TCRs come from a female donor with breast cancer.

J is TRBJ1-4 and V is TRBV5-1; D possibly corresponds to TRBD1 (6 bases). V was cut by 3 bases and J by 0 bases, with 18 bases left in between. The germline gives CDR1 SGHRS, CDR2 YFSETQ. The CDR3 loop spans 18 amino acids. The CDR3 nucleotides are TGCGCCAGCAGCTCGGACGTAACAGGGATGGCAACTAATGAAAAACTGTTTTTT. Its translation is CASSSDVTGMATNEKLFF. The full variable domain, with the rest looked up from reference TRBV5-1 and TRBJ1-4, is KAGVTQTPRYLIKTRGQQVTLSCSPISGHRSVSWYQQTPGQGLQFLFEYFSETQRNKGNFPGRFSGRQFSNSRSEMNVSTLELGDSALYLCASSSDVTGMATNEKLFFGSGTQLSVL.

In regard to this clonotype: It may be a read error: a sequence one base away is much more abundant. The rearrangement uses TRBV12-3 or TRBV12-4 and TRBJ1-1; D call uncertain. This CDR3 has 14 residues. With 2 bases removed from V and 4 bases from J, the gap between germline ends came to 11 bases. Here the CDR3 DNA reads TGTGCCAGCAGTTTATCCGGTGGCACCACTGAAGCTTTCTTT. It encodes CASSLSGGTTEAFF.

This clonotype has just a few counts. The genes are TRBV4-1 and TRBJ2-7; 9 bases agree with TRBD1. CDR3 length: 16 amino acids. The V gene's germline CDR1 is MGHRA and CDR2 YSYEKL. The trim removed 1 base at V and 5 bases at J, leaving 9 bases unmatched. This chain's CDR3 is CASSQGPGQGFDEQYF. DNA for the CDR3: TGCGCCAGCAGCCAAGGACCGGGACAGGGTTTTGACGAGCAGTACTTC.

The chain combines TRBV18 with TRBJ1-1; the D is unclear. The CDR3 has 14 residues. CDR1 KGHSH and CDR2 LQKENI come from the germline V gene. Deletions cut 3 bases from V and 4 bases from J, with 12 bases between. The CDR3 region is CASSPGGLGTEAFF. The CDR3 DNA reads TGTGCCAGCTCACCGGGAGGGCTAGGCACTGAAGCTTTCTTT.

The chain couples TRBV7-3 to TRBJ1-2; 9 nucleotides match TRBD1. Trimming at V came to 4 bases and at J to 4 bases, leaving 4 bases not matched to a gene. Per the germline V gene, CDR1 is SGHTA and CDR2 is FQGTGA. The CDR3 loop spans 14 amino acids. CDR3 sequence (DNA): TGTGCCAGCAGCTCCCAGGGACAGGGCTATGGCTACACCTTC. Amino acids: CASSSQGQGYGYTF.

By frequency in the sample, this clonotype is medium-sized. This sequence joins TRBV5-1 and TRBJ2-7, with 7 bases identical to TRBD2. The CDR3 loop spans 15 amino acids. Germline CDR1 is SGHRS and CDR2 is YFSETQ. The junction had 14 bases not matched to a gene; V was cut back by 6 bases and J by 5 bases. CDR3 sequence: CASTRSGGIGNEQYF. CDR3 nucleotide sequence: TGCGCCAGCACGCGCTCCGGGGGGATCGGCAACGAGCAGTACTTC. The variable domain in full, completed from reference TRBV5-1 and TRBJ2-7, reads KAGVTQTPRYLIKTRGQQVTLSCSPISGHRSVSWYQQTPGQGLQFLFEYFSETQRNKGNFPGRFSGRQFSNSRSEMNVSTLELGDSALYLCASTRSGGIGNEQYFGPGTRLTVT.

This clonotype came up many times. V is TRBV5-1 and J is TRBJ2-5; TRBD2 agrees at 7 bases. CDR3 length: 13 amino acids. Trimming at V came to 4 bases and at J to 1 base, leaving 1 base not matched to a gene. Per the germline V gene, CDR1 is SGHRS and CDR2 is YFSETQ. CDR3 sequence reads: CASSGGGQETQYF. The CDR3, as DNA: TGCGCCAGCAGCGGCGGGGGCCAAGAGACCCAGTACTTC.

This clonotype was seen repeatedly, ten times or more. In nucleotides, the CDR3 is TGTGCCAGCAGCTTAATGGCGGAGAGCAATCAGCCCCAGCATTTT. Translated, it gives CASSLMAESNQPQHF. The rearrangement uses TRBV7-6 and TRBJ1-5; D unresolved. Trimming cost V 2 bases and J 1 base, with 9 bases left between them. CDR3 length equals 15 residues. In germline, CDR1 is SGHVS, CDR2 FNYEAQ.

The V and J genes are TRBV12-3 or TRBV12-4 and TRBJ1-1, with 9 positions matching TRBD1. The CDR3 extends over 16 amino acids. The V segment lost 5 bases and the J segment 1 base; nucleotides outside the gene matches: 8. The CDR3 sequence is CASSPGTGSGNTEAFF. The CDR3 DNA sequence: TGTGCCAGCAGTCCAGGGACAGGGTCAGGGAACACTGAAGCTTTCTTT.

The table lists this clonotype with many counts. In DNA, the CDR3 is TGTGCCAGCAGCGTACAGGGGGCCGGCACAGATACGCAGTATTTT. Translated: CASSVQGAGTDTQYF. The rearrangement uses TRBV9 and TRBJ2-3; 8 bases line up with TRBD1. CDR1 and CDR2 (germline): SGDLS, YYNGEE. The CDR3 is 15 residues long. Trimming at V came to 1 base and at J to 1 base, leaving 2 bases not matched to a gene.

This rearrangement joins TRBV18 to TRBJ2-7; 11 nucleotides match TRBD1. Germline loops: CDR1 KGHSH, CDR2 LQKENI. The CDR3 has 16 amino acids. V trimming: 2 bases; J trimming: 7 bases; junction bases outside the gene matches: 10. The CDR3 region has the DNA TGTGCCAGCTCACCAGGAACCGGGACAGGGGGATTTGAGCAGTACTTC. Amino acids: CASSPGTGTGGFEQYF. Full variable domain (remainder filled in from reference TRBV18 and TRBJ2-7): NAGVMQNPRHLVRRRGQEARLRCSPMKGHSHVYWYRQLPEEGLKFMVYLQKENIIDESGMPKERFSAEFPKEGPSILRIQQVVRGDSAAYFCASSPGTGTGGFEQYFGPGTRLTVT.

The chain employs TRBV5-5 and TRBJ1-2; tentative D call: TRBD1 (5 bases). Germline V gene data show CDR1 as SGHKS and CDR2 as YYEKEE (reference sequence). Deletions cut 4 bases from V and 6 bases from J, with 22 bases between. The length of the CDR3 is 16 residues. The CDR3 coding sequence is TGTGCCAGCAGCCTCCAGCAGGGACTCATCTCGGATGGCTACACCTTC. It translates to CASSLQQGLISDGYTF.

Many counts were recorded for this clonotype. The conserved phenylalanine or tryptophan is not found at the CDR3 terminus, so this likely reflects a read error. The DNA is omitted, as the CDR3 cannot be located on it reliably, and the CDR3 follows TCRdb's listing. The V gene is TRBV6-5, the J gene TRBJ2-1; TRBD1, the D gene given by the table, was not confirmed from the DNA. The CDR3 extends over 10 residues, inclusive of both ends. Germline CDR1 and CDR2: MNHEY and SVGAGI. CDR3 in amino acids: CASKPGQGVA.

This clonotype has more than one count but fewer than ten. The V and J genes are TRBV4-1 and TRBJ2-5; D may be TRBD1 (6 bases). The germline CDR1 and CDR2 sequences are MGHRA and YSYEKL. This CDR3 region has 16 residues. With 0 bases removed from V and 5 bases from J, the gap between germline ends came to 16 bases. CDR3 in DNA: TGCGCCAGCAGCCAAGACCCCAGGGGTGGTCGGGAGACCCAGTACTTC. It is translated as CASSQDPRGGRETQYF.

This clonotype turned up a few times. The J gene is TRBJ1-5, the V gene TRBV7-2; possible D gene TRBD1, 6 bases. V lost 1 base to trimming and J lost 6 bases, with 10 bases between them. This CDR3 has 14 residues. Germline loops: CDR1 SGHTA, CDR2 FQGNSA. The CDR3 bases are TGTGCCAGCAGCTTAGAACAGGGCGGTCAGCCCCAGCATTTT. Translation gives CASSLEQGGQPQHF. Combining the CDR3 with reference TRBV7-2 and TRBJ1-5 gives the whole variable domain GAGVSQSPSNKVTEKGKDVELRCDPISGHTALYWYRQSLGQGLEFLIYFQGNSAPDKSGLPSDRFSAERTGGSVSTLTIQRTQQEDSAVYLCASSLEQGGQPQHFGDGTRLSIL.

This clonotype was detected ten times or more. The chain joins TRBV5-5 to TRBJ2-3; no firm D call. In germline, CDR1 is SGHKS, CDR2 YYEKEE (reference sequence). Trimming removed 4 bases at V and 1 base at J, with 16 bases between. The CDR3 has 16 amino acids. CDR3 region: CASSLPPPYGTDTQYF. The CDR3 nucleotides are TGTGCCAGCAGCCTACCACCTCCTTATGGCACAGATACGCAGTATTTT.

This clonotype came up a few times. This chain joins TRBV6-5 and TRBJ1-2, with 7 nucleotides matching TRBD1. This CDR3 comprises 14 residues. Germline V gives CDR1 MNHEY, CDR2 SVGAGI. J was trimmed by 5 bases and V by 2 bases; bases with no gene match: 5. The CDR3 DNA reads TGTGCCAGCAGTTACGAGGGGGCCCAATATGGCTACACCTTC. This sequence encodes CASSYEGAQYGYTF.

The chain employs TRBV11-3 and TRBJ2-2; no firm D call. The germline gives CDR1 SGHNT, CDR2 YENEEA. The CDR3 has 14 residues. V lost 5 bases and J 7 bases, leaving 14 bases between the germline ends. Here the CDR3 DNA reads TGTGCCAGCAGCCACGCCTCCCACAGCGGGGAGCTGTTTTTT. This gives the protein CASSHASHSGELFF. Combining the CDR3 with reference TRBV11-3 and TRBJ2-2 gives the whole variable domain EAGVVQSPRYKIIEKKQPVAFWCNPISGHNTLYWYLQNLGQGPELLIRYENEEAVDDSQLPKDRFSAERLKGVDSTLKIQPAELGDSAVYLCASSHASHSGELFFGEGSRLTVL.

This clonotype was seen at least ten times. The J gene is TRBJ1-6, the V gene TRBV5-1; D is undetermined. The CDR3 has 18 amino acids. Germline assignment: CDR1 SGHRS and CDR2 YFSETQ. V lost 4 bases, J lost 7 bases, and 24 bases lay in between. In DNA, the CDR3 is TGCGCCAGCAGCCCGAGTACCGGGTCCCGAAATAGGAATTCACCCCTCCACTTT. It yields the protein CASSPSTGSRNRNSPLHF.

Remarks on this clonotype: A clone one base away is much larger, so this may be a read error. The rearrangement links TRBV20-1 to TRBJ2-3; 9 bases line up with TRBD2. V lost 7 bases to trimming and J lost 4 bases; unmatched junction nucleotides: 12. CDR1 and CDR2 from the germline V gene are DFQATT and SNEGSKA (reference sequence). This CDR3 has 15 residues. The CDR3: CSVVSGLASSDTQYF. CDR3 nucleotides: TGCAGTGTGGTTTCGGGACTAGCATCGTCAGATACGCAGTATTTT.

This clonotype was seen a few times. CDR3 in amino acids: CASSLSFASGQETQYF. The CDR3 DNA sequence: TGTGCCAGCAGCTTATCTTTTGCTAGCGGGCAAGAGACCCAGTACTTC. V usage is TRBV7-2 and J usage is TRBJ2-5; TRBD2 agrees at 8 bases. This CDR3 comprises 16 residues. The ends lost 2 bases at V and 2 bases at J; junction bases unmatched: 7. The germline V gene encodes CDR1 SGHTA and CDR2 FQGNSA.

Details on this clonotype: This may come from a read error, since a much larger clone is one base off. The V gene is TRBV5-1, the J gene TRBJ2-3; TRBD1 or TRBD2 may be the D gene (5 bases each). V lost 3 bases and J 1 base, leaving 12 bases between the germline ends. From germline, CDR1 is SGHRS and CDR2 YFSETQ. The CDR3 runs 15 residues. Written as DNA, the CDR3 is TGCGCCAGCAGCTCGGGGCCCGCTGGCACAGATACGCAGTATTTT. As protein: CASSSGPAGTDTQYF.

In this sample, this clonotype turned up a few times. The DNA of the CDR3 is TGTGCCAGCTCGCTCGTAAAGCATGAGCAGTTCTTC. Protein product: CASSLVKHEQFF. This chain links TRBV18 with TRBJ2-1; no clear D gene. Trimming took off 6 bases at V and 8 bases at J, with 11 bases between the two ends. Germline lookup yields CDR1 KGHSH and CDR2 LQKENI. This CDR3 contains 12 residues.

This clonotype was counted only a few times. This chain connects TRBV4-3 to TRBJ2-2; possibly TRBD1 or TRBD2 for D (7 bases each). The V end lost 0 bases, the J end lost 2 bases, and 13 bases lay between the germline ends. The CDR3 length is 17 residues. Germline lookup yields CDR1 LGHNA and CDR2 YSLEER. The CDR3 region has the DNA TGCGCCAGCAGCCAAGATCAGGGGGGGGGAAACACCGGGGAGCTGTTTTTT. The encoded protein is CASSQDQGGGNTGELFF.

This clonotype was seen many times. This sequence joins TRBV5-1 and TRBJ2-1, with 11 bases matching TRBD2. Germline V lookup: CDR1 SGHRS, CDR2 YFSETQ. The CDR3 has 16 amino acids. V lost 4 bases, J lost 10 bases, and 13 bases stayed unmatched. CDR3 DNA sequence: TGCGCCAGCAGCCCAAGACTAGCGGGAACGGGTTGGGAGCAGTTCTTC. Protein sequence: CASSPRLAGTGWEQFF.

The rearrangement links TRBV7-8 to TRBJ2-2; D might be TRBD1 (5 bases). The length of the CDR3 is 14 residues. Between the trimmed V and J ends, which lost 2 bases and 5 bases, there was a span of 9 bases. Germline lookup yields CDR1 SGHVS and CDR2 FQNEAQ. The CDR3 reads CASSLMTVTGELFF. The DNA for the CDR3 is TGTGCCAGCAGCTTAATGACAGTAACCGGGGAGCTGTTTTTT.